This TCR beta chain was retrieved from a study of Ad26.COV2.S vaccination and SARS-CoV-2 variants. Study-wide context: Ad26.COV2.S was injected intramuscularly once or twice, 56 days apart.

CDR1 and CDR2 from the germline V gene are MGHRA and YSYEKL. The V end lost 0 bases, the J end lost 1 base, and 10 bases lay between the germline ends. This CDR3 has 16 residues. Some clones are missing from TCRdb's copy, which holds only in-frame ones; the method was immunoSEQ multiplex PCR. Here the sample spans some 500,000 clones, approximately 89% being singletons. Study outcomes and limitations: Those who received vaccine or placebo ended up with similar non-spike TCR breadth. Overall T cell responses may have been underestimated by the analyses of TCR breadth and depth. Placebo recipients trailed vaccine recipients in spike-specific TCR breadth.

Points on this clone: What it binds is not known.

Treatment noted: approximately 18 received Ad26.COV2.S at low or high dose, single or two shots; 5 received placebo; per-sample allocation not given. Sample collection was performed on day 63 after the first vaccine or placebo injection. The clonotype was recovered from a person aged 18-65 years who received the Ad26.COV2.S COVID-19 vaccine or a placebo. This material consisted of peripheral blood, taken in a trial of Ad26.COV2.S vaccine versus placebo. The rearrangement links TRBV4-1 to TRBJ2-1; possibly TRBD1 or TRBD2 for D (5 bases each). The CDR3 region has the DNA TGCGCCAGCAGCCAAGATTACAGGAGGTCCTACAATGAGCAGTTCTTC. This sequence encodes CASSQDYRRSYNEQFF.